Here is one TCR beta chain with its context. Repertoires were generated with immunoSEQ multiplex PCR, while TCRdb's copy carries only in-frame clones and drops some. This table has about 120,000 clones, roughly 85% appearing once. The germline gives CDR1 MDHEN, CDR2 SYDVKM. With 4 bases removed from V and 5 bases from J, the gap between germline ends came to 8 bases. The CDR3 covers 12 residues. This sample was taken from a study of blood T cell repertoires in COVID-19. V and J are TRBV28 and TRBJ1-1; no reliable D call. The origin of this receptor is a human donor in a cohort sampled during active COVID-19. Source material: peripheral blood. In nucleotides, the CDR3 is TGTGCCAGCAGTTCAGGAAGAACTGAAGCTTTCTTT. Amino acid sequence: CASSSGRTEAFF. The full variable domain, in which reference TRBV28 and TRBJ1-1 provide the parts outside the CDR3, is DVKVTQSSRYLVKRTGEKVFLECVQDMDHENMFWYRQDPGLGLRLIYFSYDVKMKEKGDIPEGYSVSREKKERFSLILESASTNQTSMYLCASSSGRTEAFFGQGTRLTVV.